One and the same sample provided the 20 T cell receptor beta chains below, sequenced in a study of T cells after yellow fever vaccination. Each CDR3 protein gets one entry after TCRdb re-called the 5' RACE reads with MiXCR. This sample has about 73,000 distinct CDR3 sequences; roughly 7.4% occur once, and the top ten carry roughly two fifths. Material: CD8+ T cells sorted from PBMCs, obtained on the day of the yellow fever booster vaccination. The receptors stem from a man aged 25-40 years who received the YFV17D yellow fever vaccine.

V usage is TRBV7-2 and J usage is TRBJ2-7; D perhaps matches TRBD2 (5 bases). The V gene lost 5 bases and the J gene lost 1 base, with 24 bases spanning the gap. This CDR3 is 18 amino acids long. CDR1 and CDR2 from the germline V gene are SGHTA and FQGNSA. The CDR3 reads CASSLPRAGSAGSYEQYF. DNA for the CDR3: TGTGCCAGCAGCCTACCGCGGGCGGGTTCGGCCGGTTCCTACGAGCAGTACTTC.

Notes on this clonotype: At one end, the junction sequence differs from germline, possibly due to a read error. This chain joins TRBV2 and TRBJ2-1, with TRBD2 matching 9 bases. CDR3 size: 12 residues. CDR1 and CDR2 from the germline V gene are SNHLY and FYNNEI. The CDR3 DNA follows: TGTGCCAGCAGTGGGACTAGCGTGGAGCAGTCCTTC. Its translation is CASSGTSVEQSF.

This clonotype was seen repeatedly, ten times or more. The chain joins TRBV25-1 to TRBJ2-7; perhaps TRBD1 as D (6 bases). The CDR3 has 12 residues. Germline V gene data show CDR1 as MGHDK and CDR2 as SYGVNS. Trimming cost V 2 bases and J 4 bases, with 6 bases left between them. The CDR3 DNA is TGTGCCAGCAGTGAAACAGGGTACGAGCAGTACTTC. Its protein is CASSETGYEQYF.

V gene TRBV6-5 combines with J gene TRBJ2-7; TRBD2 matches 12 bases. The trim removed 5 bases at V and 4 bases at J, leaving 12 bases unmatched. CDR3 length: 17 residues. Germline-derived CDR1 and CDR2 are MNHEY and SVGAGI. The CDR3 loop reads CASSNPGLAGSFYEQYF. CDR3 nucleotide sequence: TGTGCCAGCAGTAACCCCGGACTAGCGGGAAGCTTTTACGAGCAGTACTTC.

V usage is TRBV29-1 and J usage is TRBJ2-5; unclear D gene. With 4 bases removed from V and 1 base from J, the gap between germline ends came to 13 bases. This CDR3 is built from 14 residues. Germline assignment: CDR1 SQVTM and CDR2 ANQGSEA. CDR3 sequence reads: CSVARYDTQETQYF. For the CDR3, the DNA is TGCAGCGTTGCCAGATATGACACCCAAGAGACCCAGTACTTC. Filled out from reference TRBV29-1 and TRBJ2-5, the complete variable domain reads SAVISQKPSRDICQRGTSLTIQCQVDSQVTMMFWYRQQPGQSLTLIATANQGSEATYESGFVIDKFPISRPNLTFSTLTVSNMSPEDSSIYLCSVARYDTQETQYFGPGTRLLVL.

This clonotype was observed a handful of times. The chain employs TRBV6-6 and TRBJ2-7; D unresolved. Trimming took 4 bases from V and 1 from J, leaving 5 bases between them. This CDR3 has 12 amino acids. Germline V gene data show CDR1 as MNHNY and CDR2 as SVGAGI (reference sequence). The CDR3 protein is CASSSTSYEQYF. DNA of the CDR3: TGTGCCAGCAGTTCAACTTCCTACGAGCAGTACTTC.

This clonotype has more than one count but fewer than ten. The chain joins TRBV7-9 to TRBJ2-3, with unresolved D. Trimming stripped 5 bases from V and 4 bases from J, with 16 bases between. Germline assignment: CDR1 SEHNR and CDR2 FQNEAQ (reference sequence). This CDR3 spans 15 amino acids. As DNA, the CDR3 is TGTGCCAGCAGCGTCCCAGTAGAGGAGCCAGATACGCAGTATTTT. Translating gives CASSVPVEEPDTQYF.

Many counts were recorded for this clonotype. The chain uses TRBV5-1 and TRBJ2-7, with unresolved D. The V gene lost 0 bases and the J gene lost 3 bases, with 10 bases spanning the gap. CDR1 is SGHRS and CDR2 is YFSETQ in the germline V gene. The length of the CDR3 is 14 residues. The CDR3 is CASSLGGYIYEQYF. The CDR3 DNA sequence: TGCGCCAGCAGCTTGGGTGGTTATATCTACGAGCAGTACTTC.

This clonotype was counted many times. The chain joins TRBV28 to TRBJ2-3; D possibly corresponds to TRBD2 (5 bases). The CDR3 sequence is 17 residues long. V lost 6 bases and J lost 1, with 20 bases in between. CDR1 MDHEN and CDR2 SYDVKM come from the germline V gene. The CDR3 spells CASRPTWTSVGTDTQYF. CDR3 DNA sequence: TGTGCCAGCAGACCGACCTGGACTTCCGTTGGCACAGATACGCAGTATTTT.

This clonotype was detected only a few times. The chain links TRBV6-5 to TRBJ2-7; possibly TRBD2 for D (5 bases). V lost 2 bases and J lost 2, with 13 bases in between. CDR1 is MNHEY, CDR2 SVGAGI, per germline. CDR3 length: 15 amino acids. The CDR3 region has the DNA TGTGCCAGCAGTTACCGGGGTACCCTCACCTACGAGCAGTACTTC. This encodes CASSYRGTLTYEQYF.

This chain uses TRBV5-1 with TRBJ2-6, with D hard to call. V lost 5 bases to trimming and J lost 4 bases, with 7 bases between them. Germline V gives CDR1 SGHRS, CDR2 YFSETQ. The CDR3 is made up of 13 amino acids. This chain's CDR3 is CASREPGANVLTF. The CDR3 DNA is TGCGCCAGCAGAGAACCCGGGGCCAACGTCCTGACTTTC.

This clonotype was counted between two and nine times. J is TRBJ2-1 and V is TRBV24-1, with TRBD2 matching 11 bases. With V trimmed by 3 bases and J by 1 base, 4 bases remained unmatched. There are 17 residues in the CDR3. Germline CDR1 KGHDR, CDR2 SFDVKD. The CDR3 nucleotides are TGTGCCACCAGTGATCTAGCGGGAGGTGGGTCCTACAATGAGCAGTTCTTC. Its protein product is CATSDLAGGGSYNEQFF.

The rearrangement uses TRBV12-3 or TRBV12-4 and TRBJ2-1, with 12 bases lining up with TRBD2. The CDR3 is 15 amino acids. Trimming removed 5 bases from V and 7 bases from J; junction bases left unmatched: 6. The CDR3 sequence is CASSETSGSRNEQFF. The CDR3 DNA reads TGTGCCAGCAGTGAGACTAGCGGGAGCCGGAATGAGCAGTTCTTC.

This clonotype was found a few times. The chain links TRBV15 to TRBJ1-2; maybe TRBD1 (5 bases). Between the trimmed V and J ends, which lost 3 bases and 7 bases, there was a span of 18 bases. The CDR3 has 15 residues. Germline CDR1 and CDR2: LNHNV and YYDKDF (reference sequence). Here the CDR3 reads CATSSENQGTVGYTF. The CDR3, as DNA: TGTGCCACCAGCAGTGAAAACCAGGGAACGGTTGGCTACACCTTC.

This clonotype came up a few times. The chain has TRBV6-2 or TRBV6-3 and TRBJ2-1; D is ambiguous. CDR1 MNHEY and CDR2 SVGEGT come from the germline V gene. The length of the CDR3 is 13 residues. The ends were cut back, 0 bases at V and 9 bases at J, with 9 bases in the middle. The CDR3 spells CASSYSYLVEQFF. The CDR3 DNA sequence: TGTGCCAGCAGTTACTCTTATTTAGTTGAGCAGTTCTTC.

This clonotype showed up many times. CDR3 nucleotides: TGTGCCAGCAGTTTCCCTGGACAGCCTTTACCCTACGAGCAGTACTTC. Its protein product is CASSFPGQPLPYEQYF. The chain employs TRBV28 and TRBJ2-7, with D perhaps matching TRBD1 (6 bases). The germline V gene has CDR1 MDHEN and CDR2 SYDVKM. V was clipped by 3 bases and J by 2 bases, with 17 bases between them. The CDR3 runs 16 residues. Variable domain in full (rest from reference TRBV28 and TRBJ2-7): DVKVTQSSRYLVKRTGEKVFLECVQDMDHENMFWYRQDPGLGLRLIYFSYDVKMKEKGDIPEGYSVSREKKERFSLILESASTNQTSMYLCASSFPGQPLPYEQYFGPGTRLTVT.

This chain links TRBV20-1 with TRBJ2-7; 11 bases match TRBD1. V lost 0 bases, J lost 7 bases, and 8 bases stayed unmatched. Per germline, CDR1 DFQATT and CDR2 SNEGSKA (reference sequence). The CDR3 is made up of 15 amino acids. The CDR3 reads CSARDAGQGAREQYF. CDR3 bases: TGCAGTGCTAGAGATGCCGGACAGGGGGCGCGGGAGCAGTACTTC.

The rearrangement joins TRBV20-1 to TRBJ2-3; 8 bases map to TRBD1. CDR1 is DFQATT, CDR2 SNEGSKA, per germline (reference sequence). This CDR3 has 17 residues. The ends lost 5 bases at V and 5 bases at J; junction bases unmatched: 18. CDR3 nucleotide sequence: TGCAGTGCTCAAGCAGAGACAGGGGACTCCGGACGAGATACGCAGTATTTT. Protein sequence: CSAQAETGDSGRDTQYF.

This clonotype was detected only a few times. The genes are TRBV7-9 and TRBJ2-1; D may be TRBD2 (5 bases). This CDR3 has 15 amino acids. V was trimmed by 0 bases and J by 4 bases, leaving 10 bases between them. Germline V gene sequence: CDR1 SEHNR, CDR2 FQNEAQ (reference sequence). The CDR3 DNA sequence: TGTGCCAGCAGCTTAGCGCTAATAGCGTACAATGAGCAGTTCTTC. It encodes CASSLALIAYNEQFF.

The chain employs TRBV6-1 and TRBJ1-2; D unclear. Per the germline V gene, CDR1 is MNHNS and CDR2 is SASEGT. V was cut by 5 bases and J by 6 bases, with 13 bases left in between. The CDR3 is 13 amino acids. As DNA, the CDR3 is TGTGCCAGCAGTACAGCCCCATCGGATGGCTACACCTTC. It is translated as CASSTAPSDGYTF.